This T cell receptor beta chain was sequenced for a study of blood T cells in healthy people across ages. Next came a second PCR, run for roughly 6 to 11 cycles, which used a sample-barcoded 5' primer along with a J-beta primer mix. TCRdb fed the 5' RACE reads into MiXCR, producing one record per CDR3 protein. Of approximately 820,000 distinct CDR3 sequences listed, around 42% are singletons. Sequencing input: blood. The TCR comes from a man aged 60-69 years in good health.

DNA for the CDR3: TGTGCCAGCAGCGCCTCGGGACAGCAAGAGACCCAGTACTTC. Protein sequence: CASSASGQQETQYF. The V and J genes are TRBV9 and TRBJ2-5, with 7 nucleotides matching TRBD1. The germline V gene has CDR1 SGDLS and CDR2 YYNGEE. CDR3 size: 14 residues. V lost 3 bases to trimming and J lost 2 bases; unmatched junction nucleotides: 4.